The text below deals with one T cell receptor (beta chain). This could be a read error, since a much larger clone is one nucleotide away. Amplification of TCR beta CDR3 regions used RNA as the template. The HTBI primer set was used in a first-round RT-PCR of the TCR CDR3. One entry per CDR3 protein, called by TCRdb with MiXCR from the multiplex PCR reads. Here the sample spans 500,000 to 800,000 distinct CDR3 sequences, about 45% being singletons. The data were taken from a study of T cells in Graves' hyperthyroidism and ophthalmopathy. Trimming stripped 10 bases from V and 8 bases from J, with 20 bases between. Germline V gene lookup returns CDR1 MGHDK and CDR2 SYGVNS. This CDR3 has 13 amino acids.

The sequenced sample consisted of peripheral blood or thyroid tissue (not recorded which). The chain is built from TRBV25-1 and TRBJ1-2; D is possibly TRBD1 (5 bases). This receptor was identified in an adult man with Graves' disease, either hyperthyroidism or ophthalmopathy (not recorded which). CDR3 sequence (DNA): TGTGCCACCCGAAGTGTGGGGGTCGAAGGCTACACCTTC. Translation gives CATRSVGVEGYTF.